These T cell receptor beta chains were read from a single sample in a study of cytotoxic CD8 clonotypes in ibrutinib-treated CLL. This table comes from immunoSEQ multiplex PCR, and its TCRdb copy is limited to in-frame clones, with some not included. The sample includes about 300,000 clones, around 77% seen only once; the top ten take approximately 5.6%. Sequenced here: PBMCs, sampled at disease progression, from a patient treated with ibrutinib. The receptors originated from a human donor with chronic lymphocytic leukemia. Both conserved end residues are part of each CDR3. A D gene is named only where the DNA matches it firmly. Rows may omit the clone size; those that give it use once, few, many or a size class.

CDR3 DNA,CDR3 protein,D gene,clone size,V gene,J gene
TGTGCCAGCAGCGCGCTGTGGGGGGCCAACGTCCTGACTTTC,CASSALWGANVLTF,NA,few,TRBV9,TRBJ2-6
TGTGCCAGCAGTTTGACAGGGATTGGGGCCAACGTCCTGACTTTC,CASSLTGIGANVLTF,TRBD1,NA,TRBV7-3,TRBJ2-6
TGCGCCAGCAGCCCACGACAGAGCGATGGCTACACCTTC,CASSPRQSDGYTF,NA,NA,TRBV4-1,TRBJ1-2
TGCGCCAGCAGCCAAGGCCTAAATCAGCCCCAGCATTTT,CASSQGLNQPQHF,NA,NA,TRBV4-1,TRBJ1-5
TGTGCCAGCAGCCGTCCCAACACAGATACGCAGTATTTT,CASSRPNTDTQYF,NA,NA,TRBV5-4,TRBJ2-3
TGTGCCAGCAGTTTTTCAGGGAACACTGAAGCTTTCTTT,CASSFSGNTEAFF,NA,NA,TRBV27,TRBJ1-1
TGTGCCAGCAGCCAACGGACAGGGAAGGGTAATTCACCCCTCCACTTT,CASSQRTGKGNSPLHF,TRBD1,few,TRBV5-6,TRBJ1-6
TGTGCCAGCTCACCACTCTTAACAGATACGCAGTATTTT,CASSPLLTDTQYF,NA,NA,TRBV18,TRBJ2-3
TGTGCCAGCAGTTACGGGGAGGAGGGGTCGGCCGAGCAGTACTTC,CASSYGEEGSAEQYF,NA,NA,TRBV6-5,TRBJ2-7
TGTGCCAGTAGTATAGTGGCAGCTAGCACAGATACGCAGTATTTT,CASSIVAASTDTQYF,NA,NA,TRBV19,TRBJ2-3
TGTGCCAGCAGCTCCGGGACAGGGTTCGTGCAGTACTTC,CASSSGTGFVQYF,TRBD1,NA,TRBV7-3,TRBJ2-7
TGCACCCTAGCGGGGACCTACGAGCAGTACTTC,CTLAGTYEQYF,TRBD2,NA,TRBV20-1,TRBJ2-7
TGTGCTGCTGCAGGTCGTTCTGGGGCCAACGTCCTGACTTTC,CAAAGRSGANVLTF,NA,NA,TRBV6-5,TRBJ2-6
TGCAGTGCGACACAGGGGTACGAGCAGTACTTC,CSATQGYEQYF,TRBD1,NA,TRBV20-1,TRBJ2-7
TGTGCCACCAGCACTTACCCCACAGATACGCAGTATTTT,CATSTYPTDTQYF,NA,NA,TRBV15,TRBJ2-3
TGTGCCAGCAGTTCTACGGAGTGGTACCCGGGCGGGGAGCAGTTCTTC,CASSSTEWYPGGEQFF,NA,NA,TRBV6-5,TRBJ2-1
TGCAGCGTTGAAGCCGGGACAGGGGGCTACAATGAGCAGTTCTTC,CSVEAGTGGYNEQFF,TRBD1,NA,TRBV29-1,TRBJ2-1
TGTGCCAGCAGCAGTGTGGGGGGCCGGCTCGACGAGCAGTACTTC,CASSSVGGRLDEQYF,NA,NA,TRBV6-4,TRBJ2-7
TGTGCCAGCAGCTTGTCATGGACAGGGGTAGGGACCGGGGAGCTGTTTTTT,CASSLSWTGVGTGELFF,TRBD1,NA,TRBV5-5,TRBJ2-2
TGTGCCAGCAGTTTATCTCCCTGGACAGCAAACTACGAGCAGTACTTC,CASSLSPWTANYEQYF,NA,NA,TRBV27,TRBJ2-7
TGTGCCAGCAGTGAATACGGGGGCTACGAGCAGTACTTC,CASSEYGGYEQYF,NA,few,TRBV25-1,TRBJ2-7
TGTGCCAGCAGCTCCGGGACAGGGAGCACCGGGGAGCTGTTTTTT,CASSSGTGSTGELFF,TRBD1,NA,TRBV7-3,TRBJ2-2
TGTGCCAGTGGGACAGGAAAAGCTCCTAACTATGGCTACACCTTC,CASGTGKAPNYGYTF,TRBD1,NA,TRBV6-5,TRBJ1-2
TGCAGTGCCTCCAGTCTCCCAGCTTTCTTT,CSASSLPAFF,NA,NA,TRBV20-1,TRBJ1-1
TGTGCCAGCAGCTTGACTAGTGGCGGGCAAGAGACCCAGTACTTC,CASSLTSGGQETQYF,NA,few,TRBV7-3,TRBJ2-5
TGTGCCAGCAGCCAACAGGGTCAGCCCCAGCATTTT,CASSQQGQPQHF,NA,NA,TRBV28,TRBJ1-5
TGTGCCAGTAGTAGGCTGAGCAGGGAAAACACCGGGGAGCTGTTTTTT,CASSRLSRENTGELFF,NA,NA,TRBV19,TRBJ2-2
TGTGCCATCAGTGAAGTGTCCGATACGCAGTATTTT,CAISEVSDTQYF,NA,few,TRBV10-3,TRBJ2-3
TGCAGCGTTGGACTAGCGGGGGGGAGAGAGACCCAGTACTTC,CSVGLAGGRETQYF,TRBD2,NA,TRBV29-1,TRBJ2-5
TGCGCCAGCAGCGGGGTTAATGACAGACTGGGAACGGGACTAAACACCGGGGAGCTGTTTTTT,CASSGVNDRLGTGLNTGELFF,TRBD2,NA,TRBV5-1,TRBJ2-2
TGTGCCAGCAGCCCAACGGGACTTCGCGACAGAGCCCCCTACGAGCAGTACTTC,CASSPTGLRDRAPYEQYF,NA,NA,TRBV28,TRBJ2-7
TGTGCCAGTAGTATAGCAAAGGGAGGTACAGGGATGCGAGGGGATGGCTACACCTTC,CASSIAKGGTGMRGDGYTF,NA,NA,TRBV19,TRBJ1-2
TGTGCCAGCAGCGTAGGGGACAGCGCGCGGGCAGGGGATACGCAGTATTTT,CASSVGDSARAGDTQYF,TRBD1,NA,TRBV9,TRBJ2-3